A selection of T cell receptor beta chains follows, all from one sample in a study of blood T cell repertoires in COVID-19. Assay used: immunoSEQ multiplex PCR; TCRdb lists only in-frame clones, some missing. The table lists a few hundred thousand clones, 85% to 90% of them singletons. Material: PBMCs or T cells enriched from blood (not recorded which). All receptors derive from a man aged 25 to 45 who had recovered from COVID-19. CDR3s include the opening cysteine and the closing phenylalanine or tryptophan. Fields, in order: D gene, J gene, V gene, CDR3 length, clone size, CDR3 DNA, CDR3 protein. A D gene is named only where the DNA matches it firmly. The size of a clone is reported for some rows only, either as once, few or many, or as a class for expanded clones.

TRBD1,TRBJ1-2,TRBV24-1,15,NA,TGTGCCACCAGCCGAAACGCAGGGGGCATCTATGGCTACACCTTC,CATSRNAGGIYGYTF
NA,TRBJ1-5,TRBV18,13,once,TGTGCCAGCTCAGAGGACAGAAGTCAGCCCCAGCATTTT,CASSEDRSQPQHF
TRBD1,TRBJ1-2,TRBV19,15,once,TGTGCCAGTAGTAAGTTGTCGGACAGGGGGCATGGCTACACCTTC,CASSKLSDRGHGYTF
NA,TRBJ1-5,TRBV28,14,NA,TGTGCCAGCAGTTTGGTCGAGGGCAATCAGCCCCAGCATTTT,CASSLVEGNQPQHF
NA,TRBJ2-6,TRBV3-1/TRBV3-2,17,once,TGTGCCAGCAGCTGTACAGGGACCAGCTCTGGGGCCAACGTCCTGACTTTC,CASSCTGTSSGANVLTF
NA,TRBJ2-4,TRBV5-1,14,NA,TGCGCCAGCAGCCCGGGTTTAGCCAAAAACATTCAGTACTTC,CASSPGLAKNIQYF
TRBD1,TRBJ1-2,TRBV28,15,NA,TGTGCCAGCAGACCCGACAGGGGCCATAACTATGGCTACACCTTC,CASRPDRGHNYGYTF
NA,TRBJ1-6,TRBV6-4,13,once,TGTGCCAGCAGTGAAAGCCCAGGGTCACCCCTCCACTTT,CASSESPGSPLHF
NA,TRBJ1-1,TRBV4-3,15,NA,TGCGCCAGCAGCCAGGAAAGGACAATGAACACTGAAGCTTTCTTT,CASSQERTMNTEAFF
TRBD1,TRBJ1-2,TRBV13,14,NA,TGTGCCAGCAGCTTAGGACAGGGGAGCTATGGCTACACCTTC,CASSLGQGSYGYTF
NA,TRBJ1-3,TRBV6-5,14,NA,TGTGCCAGCAAGGACAGCTACCCTGGAAACACCATATATTTT,CASKDSYPGNTIYF
TRBD1,TRBJ1-6,TRBV14,15,once,TGTGCCAGCAGCCAATGGCAGGGGGGTAATTCACCCCTCCACTTT,CASSQWQGGNSPLHF
TRBD2,TRBJ2-3,TRBV5-6,18,NA,TGTGCCAGCAGCAACGTACTTACCGCGGGGGGGCCAACAGATACGCAGTATTTT,CASSNVLTAGGPTDTQYF
TRBD2,TRBJ2-1,TRBV11-3,17,NA,TGTGCCAGCAGCTCCCATACTAGCGGGGGGATAGACAATGAGCAGTTCTTC,CASSSHTSGGIDNEQFF
NA,TRBJ1-5,TRBV11-2,15,NA,TGTGCCAGCAGCCGGATTGGAGACCCCAATCAGCCCCAGCATTTT,CASSRIGDPNQPQHF
NA,TRBJ1-5,TRBV12-3/TRBV12-4,13,NA,TGTGCCAGCAGTACAGGGAGGGATCAGCCCCAGCATTTT,CASSTGRDQPQHF
NA,TRBJ1-6,TRBV15,16,NA,TGTGCCACCAGCAGGGAGACAGGTGCTTATAATTCACCCCTCCACTTT,CATSRETGAYNSPLHF
NA,TRBJ1-1,TRBV2,12,NA,TGTGCCAGCAGTGTCACTGGTAATGAAGCTTTCTTT,CASSVTGNEAFF
NA,TRBJ1-5,TRBV2,14,NA,TGTGCCAGCAGTGAAAGGGGGGGAAATCAGCCCCAGCATTTT,CASSERGGNQPQHF
NA,TRBJ1-5,TRBV6-1,12,once,TGTGCCAGCACCGCGGGAGGCCAGCCCCAGCATTTT,CASTAGGQPQHF
NA,TRBJ1-6,TRBV9,15,NA,TGTGCCAGCAGCGTAGGCCGGGACACGTATTCACCCCTCCACTTT,CASSVGRDTYSPLHF
NA,TRBJ1-2,TRBV11-2,13,once,TGTGCCAGCAGCCCCGGACAGTCCTATGGCTACACCTTC,CASSPGQSYGYTF
TRBD1,TRBJ2-2,TRBV11-2,18,NA,TGTGCCAGCAGTCCAATCCCGGGAAACAGGGGTGATGCCGGGGAGCTGTTTTTT,CASSPIPGNRGDAGELFF
TRBD2,TRBJ2-7,TRBV19,14,NA,TGTGCCAGTACCCCAGGCGGGGGGAAATACGAGCAGTACTTC,CASTPGGGKYEQYF
NA,TRBJ2-5,TRBV3-1/TRBV3-2,17,NA,TGTGCCAGCAGCCAAGACCCCCAGCGGGCAGCTCTGGGGGGCCAGTACTTC,CASSQDPQRAALGGQYF
NA,TRBJ1-5,TRBV4-1,18,NA,TGCGCCAGCAGCCCCCAACCCTACGGACAGAGTAGCAATCAGCCCCAGCATTTT,CASSPQPYGQSSNQPQHF
NA,TRBJ1-1,TRBV5-4,13,NA,TGTGCCAGCAGCCTAGAAAGAAACACTGAAGCTTTCTTT,CASSLERNTEAFF
TRBD2,TRBJ2-1,TRBV11-3,18,NA,TGTGCCAGCAGCTCGGGACTAGCGGGAGCCCCCTCCTACAATGAGCAGTTCTTC,CASSSGLAGAPSYNEQFF
TRBD1,TRBJ2-7,TRBV4-3,16,NA,TGCGCCAGCAGCCAAGATCTCCGGACAGGGAGGAACGAGCAGTACTTC,CASSQDLRTGRNEQYF
NA,TRBJ1-3,TRBV27,14,NA,TGTGCCAGCAGTTTAAACCCGGGTGGAAACACCATATATTTT,CASSLNPGGNTIYF
NA,TRBJ1-5,TRBV19,13,NA,TGTGCCAGTAGTGGACTAGGGGCTCAGCCCCAGCATTTT,CASSGLGAQPQHF
TRBD1,TRBJ1-5,TRBV6-6,16,few,TGTGCCAGCACCTGGGACAGGGGGAAACGCAATCAGCCCCAGCATTTT,CASTWDRGKRNQPQHF
NA,TRBJ2-1,TRBV2,19,NA,TGTGCCAGCAGTGAATTTTGGGGCCTTTGGGGGGAGAAGTACAATGAGCAGTTCTTC,CASSEFWGLWGEKYNEQFF
TRBD1,TRBJ1-2,TRBV12-3/TRBV12-4,11,few,TGTGCCAGTCGGGACAGACGTGGCTACACCTTC,CASRDRRGYTF
TRBD1,TRBJ1-4,TRBV5-1,14,NA,TGCGCCAGCAGCTTGCAGGGGGCGACTGAAAAACTGTTTTTT,CASSLQGATEKLFF
NA,TRBJ2-7,TRBV10-3,11,NA,TGTGCCATCAGGGACAGCTACGAGCAGTACTTC,CAIRDSYEQYF
NA,TRBJ1-5,TRBV19,15,NA,TGTGCCAGTAGTATATACCGAGATAGCAATCAGCCCCAGCATTTT,CASSIYRDSNQPQHF
TRBD1,TRBJ1-4,TRBV6-2/TRBV6-3,15,NA,TGTGCCAGCAGTACTCGGACAGGGCGTAATGAAAAACTGTTTTTT,CASSTRTGRNEKLFF
NA,TRBJ1-5,TRBV3-1/TRBV3-2,17,NA,TGTGCCAGCAGCCAAGTTCCAGACAGGTATAGCAATCAGCCCCAGCATTTT,CASSQVPDRYSNQPQHF
TRBD2,TRBJ2-7,TRBV11-2,15,NA,TGTGCCAGCAGCGCATGGACTAGCGGGACCTACGAGCAGTACTTC,CASSAWTSGTYEQYF
NA,TRBJ2-3,TRBV27,17,NA,TGTGCCAGCAGTTCCCTTATCACGGAGGGGTCGAAGGATACGCAGTATTTT,CASSSLITEGSKDTQYF